Shown below are 25 T cell receptor beta chains from a single sample sequenced in a study of blood T cell repertoires in COVID-19. TCRdb keeps only in-frame clones here, not all; method: immunoSEQ multiplex PCR. The table lists about 130,000 clones, roughly 80% of them singletons. The specimen sequenced was peripheral blood. The receptors were sampled from a man in his fifties or sixties who had recovered from COVID-19.

The rearrangement joins TRBV4-3 to TRBJ1-1, with D possibly matching TRBD1 (6 bases). CDR1 is LGHNA, CDR2 YSLEER, per germline. V was clipped by 2 bases and J by 6 bases, with 13 bases between them. This CDR3 contains 14 residues. CDR3 residues: CASSQRGGGAEAFF. The CDR3, as DNA: TGCGCCAGCAGCCAAAGGGGGGGAGGAGCTGAAGCTTTCTTT.

This clone was seen a few times. This chain connects TRBV6-1 to TRBJ2-7, with D possibly TRBD2 on 6 matching bases. Germline lookup yields CDR1 MNHNS and CDR2 SASEGT. The V and J ends lost 6 bases and 6 bases respectively, with 15 bases between them. The CDR3 runs 13 residues. This CDR3 reads CASSPGVLGEQYF. CDR3 sequence (DNA): TGTGCCAGCAGCCCGGGGGTGCTGGGCGAGCAGTACTTC.

The chain combines TRBV6-2 or TRBV6-3 with TRBJ2-1; D may be TRBD1 (6 bases). V lost 0 bases and J lost 7, with 16 bases in between. Germline V gene sequence: CDR1 MNHEY, CDR2 SVGEGT. CDR3 length: 16 amino acids. Here the CDR3 DNA reads TGTGCCAGCAGTTACTCGATAGGGGGAGTAGTTAATGAGCAGTTCTTC. Translated, it gives CASSYSIGGVVNEQFF.

The V gene is TRBV6-5, the J gene TRBJ2-2; D is perhaps TRBD1 (5 bases). Between the trimmed V and J ends, which lost 4 bases and 5 bases, there was a span of 11 bases. The germline V gene encodes CDR1 MNHEY and CDR2 SVGAGI. The CDR3 spans 14 residues. The CDR3 coding sequence is TGTGCCAGCAGTTTATTCCAGGGAACCGGGGAGCTGTTTTTT. It specifies CASSLFQGTGELFF.

This clone was seen a single time. The CDR3 loop reads CASSLLAGGPGNEQFF. The CDR3 nucleotides read TGTGCCAGTAGCCTCTTAGCGGGAGGGCCGGGGAATGAGCAGTTCTTC. J is TRBJ2-1 and V is TRBV28, with 11 nucleotides matching TRBD2. This CDR3 is built from 16 residues. Germline CDR1 reads MDHEN; CDR2 reads SYDVKM. The V segment lost 9 bases and the J segment 7 bases; nucleotides outside the gene matches: 14.

J is TRBJ1-3 and V is TRBV10-3; the D is unclear. V gave up 0 bases and J gave up 0 bases, with 12 bases separating them. This CDR3 has 17 residues. Germline-derived CDR1 and CDR2 are ENHRY and SYGVKD. For the CDR3, the DNA is TGTGCCATCAGTGAGTCTCCCACCAGGAACTCTGGAAACACCATATATTTT. This encodes CAISESPTRNSGNTIYF.

This chain links TRBV6-2 or TRBV6-3 with TRBJ1-5; 7 bases align to TRBD1. Germline V gives CDR1 MNHEY, CDR2 SVGEGT. V shed 4 bases, J shed 5 bases, and the junction held 17 bases outside the gene matches. CDR3 length equals 18 residues. The CDR3: CASSSRTTGMGGYQPQHF. DNA for the CDR3: TGTGCCAGCAGTTCACGAACGACAGGGATGGGTGGATATCAGCCCCAGCATTTT.

By frequency in the sample, this clone is medium-sized (0.01 to 0.1%). The same CDR3 is also encoded by other DNA sequences in this sample. V gene TRBV11-2 combines with J gene TRBJ2-1; 8 nucleotides line up with TRBD2. CDR3 length equals 14 residues. After removal of 3 bases from V and 10 bases from J, the junction contained 8 bases not matched to a gene. Germline assignment: CDR1 SGHAT and CDR2 FQNNGV. This chain's CDR3 is CASSLLGAGGEQFF. The CDR3 DNA follows: TGTGCCAGCAGCTTGCTGGGGGCGGGGGGCGAGCAGTTCTTC.

V usage is TRBV11-3 and J usage is TRBJ2-2, with 8 bases lining up with TRBD2. Germline loops: CDR1 SGHNT, CDR2 YENEEA. The CDR3 has 18 amino acids. The V and J ends lost 5 bases and 3 bases, in that order; junction bases with no gene match: 14. CDR3 residues: CASSPPYGGGRDTGELFF. Here the CDR3 DNA reads TGTGCCAGCAGCCCACCCTACGGGGGGGGCAGGGACACCGGGGAGCTGTTTTTT.

This clone appeared a single time. The V gene is TRBV6-5, the J gene TRBJ2-6; possibly TRBD2 for D (6 bases). Germline V lookup: CDR1 MNHEY, CDR2 SVGAGI. The CDR3 consists of 14 residues. V was trimmed by 6 bases and J by 2 bases, leaving 8 bases between them. CDR3 sequence (DNA): TGTGCCAGCAGGGGAGGCACTGGGGCCAACGTCCTGACTTTC. It codes for CASRGGTGANVLTF.

This chain links TRBV19 with TRBJ1-1, with 7 bases identical to TRBD1. Germline V gene sequence: CDR1 LNHDA, CDR2 SQIVND (reference sequence). V lost 7 bases, J lost 2 bases, and 7 bases stayed unmatched. The CDR3 runs to 14 residues. The CDR3 loop is CASMETGFNTEAFF. The CDR3 nucleotides are TGTGCCAGTATGGAGACAGGGTTTAACACTGAAGCTTTCTTT.

This clone was seen only a few times. The chain carries TRBV28 and TRBJ2-1, with TRBD2 identical over 8 bases. CDR1 is MDHEN and CDR2 is SYDVKM in the germline V gene. V shed 1 base and J 5 bases; nucleotides not matched to a gene: 10. CDR3 length: 17 residues. The CDR3, as DNA: TGTGCCAGCAGTTTATATGGCCTGGGACTAGATCACAATGAGCAGTTCTTC. It is translated as CASSLYGLGLDHNEQFF.

The rearrangement joins TRBV19 to TRBJ2-4, with D perhaps TRBD1 (6 bases). The CDR3 is 17 amino acids. V was cut by 0 bases and J by 0 bases, with 12 bases left in between. Germline V gene data show CDR1 as LNHDA and CDR2 as SQIVND (reference sequence). The CDR3, as DNA: TGTGCCAGTAGTATAGATTACGGACAGCTAGCCAAAAACATTCAGTACTTC. This gives the protein CASSIDYGQLAKNIQYF. Together with reference TRBV19 and TRBJ2-4, the CDR3 gives the full variable domain: DGGITQSPKYLFRKEGQNVTLSCEQNLNHDAMYWYRQDPGQGLRLIYYSQIVNDFQKGDIAEGYSVSREKKESFPLTVTSAQKNPTAFYLCASSIDYGQLAKNIQYFGAGTRLSVL.

The V call is TRBV29-1, the J call TRBJ2-3, with TRBD1 matching 8 bases. V was clipped by 1 base and J by 2 bases; unmatched bases: 5. This CDR3 spans 15 amino acids. Germline V gives CDR1 SQVTM, CDR2 ANQGSEA. CDR3 amino acids: CSVEGPGGYTDTQYF. The CDR3 DNA reads TGCAGCGTTGAAGGGCCAGGGGGCTACACAGATACGCAGTATTTT.

The genes are TRBV6-5 and TRBJ2-1, with TRBD2 matching over 12 bases. From germline, CDR1 is MNHEY and CDR2 SVGAGI. The CDR3 contains 16 residues. V lost 4 bases to trimming and J lost 6 bases; unmatched junction nucleotides: 7. CDR3 region: CASSSLLAGGFNEQFF. Written as DNA, the CDR3 is TGTGCCAGCAGTTCTCTCCTAGCGGGAGGGTTCAATGAGCAGTTCTTC.

The CDR3 sequence: CASSESGREDQPQHF. CDR3 coding DNA: TGTGCCAGCAGTGAATCCGGGAGGGAAGATCAGCCCCAGCATTTT. V and J are TRBV2 and TRBJ1-5; D uncertain. This CDR3 is built from 15 residues. Trimming removed 2 bases at V and 5 bases at J, with 13 bases between. The V gene's germline CDR1 is SNHLY and CDR2 FYNNEI.

V usage is TRBV7-2 and J usage is TRBJ2-3, with TRBD2 matching 12 bases. The CDR3 is 16 residues long. The V gene end was trimmed by 3 bases and the J gene end by 5 bases; junction bases not matched to a gene: 6. Germline CDR1 and CDR2: SGHTA and FQGNSA. Here the CDR3 reads CASSFLAGGKVDTQYF. The CDR3 nucleotides are TGTGCCAGCAGCTTTCTAGCGGGGGGGAAGGTAGATACGCAGTATTTT.

The genes are TRBV9 and TRBJ1-4; 7 bases fit TRBD1. The ends lost 0 bases at V and 7 bases at J; junction bases unmatched: 6. The CDR3 covers 15 residues. Germline V CDR1 and CDR2: SGDLS, YYNGEE. CDR3 DNA sequence: TGTGCCAGCAGCGTAGCGGCAGGGGGTTCTGAAAAACTGTTTTTT. Amino acids: CASSVAAGGSEKLFF.

The gene calls are TRBV19 and TRBJ2-3, with 8 bases aligning to TRBD2. The CDR3 extends over 14 amino acids. The trim removed 2 bases at V and 4 bases at J, leaving 2 bases unmatched. The germline V gene has CDR1 LNHDA and CDR2 SQIVND (reference sequence). Here the CDR3 DNA reads TGTGCCAGTAGTATAACGGGGGGGTCAGATACGCAGTATTTT. This codes for CASSITGGSDTQYF.

DNA for the CDR3: TGTGCCAGCAGCGTAGGCGCGACAGGGATGAACTATGGCTACACCTTC. It translates to CASSVGATGMNYGYTF. The V and J genes are TRBV9 and TRBJ1-2, with 7 nucleotides matching TRBD1. The CDR3 runs to 16 residues. V shed 0 bases and J 2 bases; nucleotides not matched to a gene: 7. Germline V gives CDR1 SGDLS, CDR2 YYNGEE.

The rearrangement uses TRBV13 and TRBJ2-1; 7 bases map to TRBD2. Per the germline V gene, CDR1 is PRHDT and CDR2 is FYEKMQ (reference sequence). CDR3 length: 16 residues. Losses at the gene ends were 1 base for V and 8 bases for J; bases not matched to a gene: 11. The CDR3 loop reads CASSLDGLAVRDEQFF. The CDR3 coding sequence is TGTGCCAGCAGCTTAGATGGGCTAGCGGTTAGGGATGAGCAGTTCTTC.

The CDR3, as DNA: TGTGCCAGCAACCAAGGACTAGCGACCGGGGAGCTGTTTTTT. It specifies CASNQGLATGELFF. This chain links TRBV6-6 with TRBJ2-2; 9 bases fit TRBD2. The trim removed 7 bases at V and 5 bases at J, leaving 5 bases unmatched. The CDR3 spans 14 residues. Germline CDR1 MNHNY, CDR2 SVGAGI (reference sequence).

The rearrangement links TRBV18 to TRBJ2-1; D might be TRBD2 (6 bases). This CDR3 has 13 residues. Germline CDR1 reads KGHSH; CDR2 reads LQKENI. The ends were cut back, 8 bases at V and 0 bases at J, with 8 bases in the middle. CDR3 coding DNA: TGTGCCAGCGAGCGGGCCTCCTACAATGAGCAGTTCTTC. It encodes CASERASYNEQFF.

The CDR3 reads CATRQGPDTEAFF. CDR3 sequence (DNA): TGTGCCACTAGACAGGGTCCGGACACTGAAGCTTTCTTT. This chain connects TRBV19 to TRBJ1-1; 7 bases are shared with TRBD1. The CDR3 covers 13 residues. V lost 10 bases, J lost 3 bases, and 8 bases stayed unmatched. Germline V gene sequence: CDR1 LNHDA, CDR2 SQIVND (reference sequence).

The V and J genes are TRBV2 and TRBJ1-6, with D perhaps matching TRBD1 (5 bases). This CDR3 is built from 15 residues. V shed 0 bases and J shed 9 bases, with 12 bases lying between them. The germline CDR1 and CDR2 sequences are SNHLY and FYNNEI. CDR3 loop: CASSEAGRGGSPLHF. The CDR3 nucleotides read TGTGCCAGCAGTGAAGCGGGGAGGGGCGGTTCACCCCTCCACTTT.